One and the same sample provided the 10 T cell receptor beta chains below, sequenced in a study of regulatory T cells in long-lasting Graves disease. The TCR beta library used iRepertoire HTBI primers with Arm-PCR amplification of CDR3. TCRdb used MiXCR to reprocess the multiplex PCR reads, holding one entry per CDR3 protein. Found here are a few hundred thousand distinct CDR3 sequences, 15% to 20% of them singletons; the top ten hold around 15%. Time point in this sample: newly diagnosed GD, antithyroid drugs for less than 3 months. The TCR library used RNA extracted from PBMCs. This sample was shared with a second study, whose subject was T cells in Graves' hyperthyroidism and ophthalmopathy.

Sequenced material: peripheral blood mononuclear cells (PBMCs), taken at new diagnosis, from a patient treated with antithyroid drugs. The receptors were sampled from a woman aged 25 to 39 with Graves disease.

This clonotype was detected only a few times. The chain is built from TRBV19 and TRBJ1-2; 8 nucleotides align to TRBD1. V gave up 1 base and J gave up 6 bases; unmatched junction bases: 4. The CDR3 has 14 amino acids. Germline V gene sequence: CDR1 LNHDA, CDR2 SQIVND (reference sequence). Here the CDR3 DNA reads TGTGCCAGTAGTATAGCCCAGGGGGCTCATGGCTACACCTTC. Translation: CASSIAQGAHGYTF.

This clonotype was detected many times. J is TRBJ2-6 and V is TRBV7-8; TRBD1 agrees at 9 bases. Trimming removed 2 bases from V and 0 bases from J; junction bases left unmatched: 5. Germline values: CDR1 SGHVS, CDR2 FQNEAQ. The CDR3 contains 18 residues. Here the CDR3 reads CASSLTMTGGSGANVLTF. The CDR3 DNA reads TGTGCCAGCAGCTTAACGATGACAGGGGGCTCTGGGGCCAACGTCCTGACTTTC.

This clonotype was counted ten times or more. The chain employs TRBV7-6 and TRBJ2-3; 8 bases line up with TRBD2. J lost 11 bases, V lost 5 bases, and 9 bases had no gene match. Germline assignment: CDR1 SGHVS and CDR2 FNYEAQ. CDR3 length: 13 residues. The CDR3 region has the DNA TGTGCCAGCAGCCCTACCGGGAGCGGGGGGCAGTATTTT. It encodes CASSPTGSGGQYF.

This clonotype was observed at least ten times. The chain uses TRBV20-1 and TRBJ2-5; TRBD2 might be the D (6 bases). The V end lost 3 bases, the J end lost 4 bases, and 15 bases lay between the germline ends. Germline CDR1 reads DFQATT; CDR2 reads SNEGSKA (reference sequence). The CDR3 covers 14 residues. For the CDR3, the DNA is TGCAGTGCTAGTAGACAAATACTAGCAGAGACCCAGTACTTC. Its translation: CSASRQILAETQYF.

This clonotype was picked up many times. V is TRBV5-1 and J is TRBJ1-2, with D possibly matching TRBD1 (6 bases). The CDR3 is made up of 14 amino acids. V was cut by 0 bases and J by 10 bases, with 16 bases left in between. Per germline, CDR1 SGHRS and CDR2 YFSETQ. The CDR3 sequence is CASSLARDMSPYTF. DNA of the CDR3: TGCGCCAGCAGCTTGGCCCGGGACATGTCACCCTACACCTTC.

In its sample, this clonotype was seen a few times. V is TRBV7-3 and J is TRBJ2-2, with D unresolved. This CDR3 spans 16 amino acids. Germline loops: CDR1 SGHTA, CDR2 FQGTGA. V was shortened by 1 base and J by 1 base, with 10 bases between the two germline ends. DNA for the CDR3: TGTGCCAGCAGCTTAAATTCCCCCGGGAACACCGGGGAGCTGTTTTTT. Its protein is CASSLNSPGNTGELFF.

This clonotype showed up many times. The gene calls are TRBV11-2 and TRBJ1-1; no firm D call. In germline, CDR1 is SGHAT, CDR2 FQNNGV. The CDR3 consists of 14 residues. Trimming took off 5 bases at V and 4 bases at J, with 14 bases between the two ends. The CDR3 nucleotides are TGTGCCAGCAGCCCTCGCCTAGGTGGCACTGAAGCTTTCTTT. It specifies CASSPRLGGTEAFF.

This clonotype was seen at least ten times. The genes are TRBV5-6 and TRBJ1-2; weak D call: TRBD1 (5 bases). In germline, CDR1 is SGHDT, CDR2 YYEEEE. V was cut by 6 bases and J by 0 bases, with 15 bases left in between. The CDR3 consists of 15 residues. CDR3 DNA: TGTGCCAGCATCCCCACGGGGGACCCTAACTATGGCTACACCTTC. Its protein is CASIPTGDPNYGYTF.

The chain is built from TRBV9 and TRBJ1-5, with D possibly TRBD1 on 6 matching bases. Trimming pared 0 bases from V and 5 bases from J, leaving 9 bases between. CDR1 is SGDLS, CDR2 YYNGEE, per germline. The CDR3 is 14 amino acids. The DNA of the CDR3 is TGTGCCAGCAGCGTAGGGGGGGCTGATCAGCCCCAGCATTTT. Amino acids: CASSVGGADQPQHF.

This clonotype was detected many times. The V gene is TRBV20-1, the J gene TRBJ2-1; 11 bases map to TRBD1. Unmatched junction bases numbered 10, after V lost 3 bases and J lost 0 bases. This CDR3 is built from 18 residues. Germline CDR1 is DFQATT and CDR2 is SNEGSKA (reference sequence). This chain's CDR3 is CSASFGTGGYPSYNEQFF. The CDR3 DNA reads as TGCAGTGCTAGCTTTGGGACAGGGGGTTACCCCTCCTACAATGAGCAGTTCTTC.